What follows describes a single TCR beta chain. Its antigen is undetermined. This specimen comes from a study of T cell responses to AZD1222 COVID-19 vaccine. Study-level results: Distributed over spike, vaccine-associated CD4 TCRs predominated at 160-218 and 743-854. The study reported that nearly half of spike-specific TCRs target unmutated variant regions. Recipients of two AZD1222 doses showed rising Spike-specific TCR breadth and depth.

The V end lost 5 bases, the J end lost 3 bases, and 7 bases lay between the germline ends. The CDR3 runs to 12 residues. CDR1 is SGHVS and CDR2 is FQNEAQ in the germline V gene. The table came from immunoSEQ multiplex PCR; TCRdb's copy has only in-frame clones and leaves some out. Of 120,000 or so clones in the sample, about 89% were seen once. This chain connects TRBV7-8 to TRBJ1-1; no clear D gene. This clonotype originated in an adult who received the AZD1222 COVID-19 vaccine. This specimen consisted of peripheral blood, obtained 28 days after the second AZD1222 dose. DNA for the CDR3: TGTGCCAGCAGCCCCGGCTACACTGAAGCTTTCTTT. This codes for CASSPGYTEAFF.